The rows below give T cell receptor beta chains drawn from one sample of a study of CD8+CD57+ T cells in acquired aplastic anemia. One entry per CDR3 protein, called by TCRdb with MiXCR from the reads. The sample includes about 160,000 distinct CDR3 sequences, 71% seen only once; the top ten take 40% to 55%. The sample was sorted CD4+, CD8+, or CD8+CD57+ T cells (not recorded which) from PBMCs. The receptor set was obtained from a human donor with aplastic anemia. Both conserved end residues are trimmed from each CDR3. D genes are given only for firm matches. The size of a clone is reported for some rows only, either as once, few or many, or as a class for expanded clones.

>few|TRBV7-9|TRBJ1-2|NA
ASSSTIGHGYT
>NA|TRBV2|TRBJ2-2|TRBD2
ASRGRSGIANTGELF
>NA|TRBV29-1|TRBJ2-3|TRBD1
SVQDREGTDTQY
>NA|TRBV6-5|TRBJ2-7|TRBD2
ASSYSRGDSYEQY
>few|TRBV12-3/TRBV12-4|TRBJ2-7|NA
ASSPGGLEQY
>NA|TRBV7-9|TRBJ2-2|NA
ASSPLAGAPAGELF
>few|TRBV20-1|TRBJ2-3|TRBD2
SAATSGRHTDTQY
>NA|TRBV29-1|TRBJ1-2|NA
SVEDPENYGYT
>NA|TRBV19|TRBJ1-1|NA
ASTIRGADTEAF
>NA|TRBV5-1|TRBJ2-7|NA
ASSWAGRETYEQY
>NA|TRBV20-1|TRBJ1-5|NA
SARVGGNQPQH
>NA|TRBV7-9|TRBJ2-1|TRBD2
ASRSTGILAGEQF
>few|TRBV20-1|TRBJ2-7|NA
SAPGSGDSYEQY
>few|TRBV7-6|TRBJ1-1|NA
ASSLGGITEAF
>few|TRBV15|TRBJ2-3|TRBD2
ATSREWRGGRTDTQY
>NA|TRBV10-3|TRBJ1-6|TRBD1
AISSGQENSPLH
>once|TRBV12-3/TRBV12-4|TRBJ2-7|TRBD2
ASSLVGSGLVGDEQY
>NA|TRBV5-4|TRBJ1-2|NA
ASSLAREYGYT
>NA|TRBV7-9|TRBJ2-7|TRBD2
ASSFGGGPYEQY
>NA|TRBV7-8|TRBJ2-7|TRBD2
ASSSPTTSPYEQY
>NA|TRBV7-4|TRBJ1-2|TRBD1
ASILSRAGGNHGYT
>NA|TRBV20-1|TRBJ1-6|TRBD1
SAPDREGSPLH
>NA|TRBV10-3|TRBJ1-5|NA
AISEGNQPQH
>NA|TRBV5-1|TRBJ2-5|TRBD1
ASSLGDREQETQY
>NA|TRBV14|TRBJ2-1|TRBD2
ASSHPLAGGPDNEQF
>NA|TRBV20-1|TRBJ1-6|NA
SARGGFNSPLH
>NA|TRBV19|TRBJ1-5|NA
ASTEQGSYSNQPQH
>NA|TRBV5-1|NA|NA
ASSLEGTRMHFSSYEQY
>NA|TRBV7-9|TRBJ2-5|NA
ASSLSVGVSVQETQC
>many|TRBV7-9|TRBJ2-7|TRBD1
ASSLPRTGLSYEQY
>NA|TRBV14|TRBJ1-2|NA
ASSQSGLRYGYT
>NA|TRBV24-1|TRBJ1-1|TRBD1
ATSDQTGGDTEAF
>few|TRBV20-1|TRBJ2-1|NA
SASPPPGRNEQF
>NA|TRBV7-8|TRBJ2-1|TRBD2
ASSPSGTKKF
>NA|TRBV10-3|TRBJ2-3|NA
ASSDGGGLSTDTQY
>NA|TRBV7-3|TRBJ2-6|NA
ASSSTAGSGANVLT